This entry describes one T cell receptor (beta chain). Profiled with immunoSEQ multiplex PCR; TCRdb holds only in-frame clones, not every one. The table has tens of thousands of clones, around 96% seen once. The record originates from a study of T cell changes during pregnancy in multiple sclerosis. The TCR sequence derives from a female donor with multiple sclerosis, enrolled in a pregnancy study. The specimen comprised CD8+ T cells from peripheral blood mononuclear cells, sampled after pregnancy.

The CDR3 nucleotides read TGTGCCAGCAGTCCTTACCTCGACAGGGCGTTAGGCACTGAAGCTTTCTTT. As protein: CASSPYLDRALGTEAFF. The genes are TRBV27 and TRBJ1-1, with 7 bases fitting TRBD1. Germline lookup yields CDR1 MNHEY and CDR2 SMNVEV (reference sequence). J gave up 4 bases and V 5 bases, and 16 bases lay outside the gene matches. The CDR3 runs 17 residues.